These 18 T cell receptor beta chains came from one sample sequenced in a study of shared clonotypes between healthy human individuals. This table comes from immunoSEQ multiplex PCR, and its TCRdb copy is limited to in-frame clones, with some not included. The top ten hold approximately 0.44% of the sample, which has about 1.5 million clones, under 99% seen once. The sample consisted of naive CD4+ T cells sorted from blood. Regarding subset: CD45RA+ positively selected. The source of these receptors is a man younger than 40 in good health.

The rearrangement joins TRBV2 to TRBJ2-1, with no clear D. Per germline, CDR1 SNHLY and CDR2 FYNNEI. The length of the CDR3 is 11 residues. Deletions cut 6 bases from V and 10 bases from J, with 10 bases between. The CDR3 nucleotides are TGTGCCAGCAGACCCGGCAGGGAGCAGTTCTTC. Amino acids: CASRPGREQFF.

On this clone itself: At the DNA level, this CDR3 is encoded by other sequences in the same sample as well. J is TRBJ2-7 and V is TRBV7-2, with D hard to call. The CDR3 has 13 amino acids. The germline V and J ends were trimmed by 2 bases and 2 bases, with 7 bases remaining between them. Looked up from germline, CDR1 is SGHTA and CDR2 is FQGNSA. The CDR3 DNA reads as TGTGCCAGCAGCTTATCAGGAACCTACGAGCAGTACTTC. Translated, it gives CASSLSGTYEQYF. Full variable domain (rest looked up from reference TRBV7-2 and TRBJ2-7): GAGVSQSPSNKVTEKGKDVELRCDPISGHTALYWYRQSLGQGLEFLIYFQGNSAPDKSGLPSDRFSAERTGGSVSTLTIQRTQQEDSAVYLCASSLSGTYEQYFGPGTRLTVT.

This clone appeared a single time. The gene calls are TRBV7-2 and TRBJ2-2; D may be TRBD1 (6 bases). Trimming removed 6 bases at V and 6 bases at J, with 11 bases between. This CDR3 region has 13 residues. Germline V gives CDR1 SGHTA, CDR2 FQGNSA. For the CDR3, the DNA is TGTGCCAGCAGTAAAACAGGGCCCGGGGAGCTGTTTTTT. Amino acid sequence: CASSKTGPGELFF.

This sequence joins TRBV15 and TRBJ2-3, with TRBD2 identical over 11 bases. This CDR3 contains 20 residues. CDR1 and CDR2 (germline): LNHNV, YYDKDF (reference sequence). The V gene end was trimmed by 0 bases and the J gene end by 0 bases; junction bases not matched to a gene: 11. CDR3 region: CATSRDVTSGVSRSTDTQYF. The DNA of the CDR3 is TGTGCCACCAGCAGAGATGTGACTAGCGGGGTGTCACGTAGCACAGATACGCAGTATTTT. Based on the CDR3 plus reference TRBV15 and TRBJ2-3, the full variable domain is DAMVIQNPRYQVTQFGKPVTLSCSQTLNHNVMYWYQQKSSQAPKLLFHYYDKDFNNEADTPDNFQSRRPNTSFCFLDIRSPGLGDTAMYLCATSRDVTSGVSRSTDTQYFGPGTRLTVL.

This sequence joins TRBV10-3 and TRBJ2-5; TRBD2 agrees at 9 bases. Germline V gene sequence: CDR1 ENHRY, CDR2 SYGVKD. V trimming: 8 bases; J trimming: 5 bases; junction bases outside the gene matches: 12. CDR3 size: 15 residues. The CDR3 protein is CAIAPGTSLRETQYF. CDR3 in DNA: TGTGCCATCGCTCCCGGGACTAGCCTCCGGGAGACCCAGTACTTC.

This chain uses TRBV11-2 with TRBJ1-1; the D is unclear. Trimming took off 1 base at V and 1 base at J, with 7 bases between the two ends. Germline V gene lookup returns CDR1 SGHAT and CDR2 FQNNGV. The CDR3 runs to 14 residues. The CDR3 loop reads CASSLASGNTEAFF. The DNA for the CDR3 is TGTGCCAGCAGCTTAGCGTCTGGGAACACTGAAGCTTTCTTT.

Turning to this clone: The junction differs from germline at one of its ends, possibly a read error. V usage is TRBV7-7 and J usage is TRBJ2-2; D is uncertain. Germline V lookup: CDR1 SSHAT, CDR2 FNYEAQ (reference sequence). CDR3 length: 12 residues. CDR3 protein: CASSSGTGELFF. Written as DNA, the CDR3 is TGTGCTAGCAGCTCGGGCACCGGGGAGCTGTTTTTT.

The DNA for the CDR3 is TGTGCCAGCAGGAGGGGGCCTGGAAACACCATATATTTT. Its protein product is CASRRGPGNTIYF. The chain links TRBV28 to TRBJ1-3; 7 bases map to TRBD1. The CDR3 contains 13 residues. J gave up 2 bases and V 6 bases, and 1 base lay outside the gene matches. CDR1 is MDHEN and CDR2 is SYDVKM in the germline V gene.

This CDR3 is CASRTKSGAHTDTQYF. In DNA form, the CDR3 reads TGTGCCAGCAGGACCAAGAGCGGGGCACACACAGATACGCAGTATTTT. The V and J genes are TRBV28 and TRBJ2-3, with 7 bases that match TRBD2. V lost 6 bases to trimming and J lost 2 bases; unmatched junction nucleotides: 11. Germline V gives CDR1 MDHEN, CDR2 SYDVKM. This CDR3 comprises 16 residues.

The chain joins TRBV4-2 to TRBJ2-1; unclear D gene. CDR3 length equals 16 residues. Germline lookup yields CDR1 LGHNA and CDR2 YNFKEQ. Deletions cut 0 bases from V and 4 bases from J, with 13 bases between. CDR3 DNA sequence: TGTGCCAGCAGCCAAGACGGGCAGTCTAAATACAATGAGCAGTTCTTC. It yields the protein CASSQDGQSKYNEQFF.

This clone is a singleton in its sample. The chain links TRBV7-2 to TRBJ1-1; maybe TRBD1 (6 bases). Trimming took 5 bases from V and 0 from J, leaving 16 bases between them. The CDR3 has 16 residues. CDR1 is SGHTA and CDR2 is FQGNSA in the germline V gene. Here the CDR3 reads CASSTRGGRMNTEAFF. CDR3 nucleotide sequence: TGTGCCAGCAGCACGCGTGGGGGCCGAATGAACACTGAAGCTTTCTTT.

The chain carries TRBV2 and TRBJ1-5; D may be TRBD1 (6 bases). The germline V and J ends were trimmed by 6 bases and 5 bases, with 14 bases remaining between them. The CDR3 has 14 amino acids. Germline V CDR1 and CDR2: SNHLY, FYNNEI. In nucleotides, the CDR3 is TGTGCCAGCAGGAGGGGGGGAAGCGATCAGCCCCAGCATTTT. This sequence encodes CASRRGGSDQPQHF.

To note about this clone: The same CDR3 arises from other DNA sequences in this sample as well. V is TRBV7-9 and J is TRBJ1-1, with TRBD1 as a possible D gene (6 bases). Trimming removed 1 base at V and 3 bases at J, with 6 bases between. The germline V gene encodes CDR1 SEHNR and CDR2 FQNEAQ (reference sequence). CDR3 length: 13 amino acids. The CDR3 loop is CASSLDRDTEAFF. The CDR3 nucleotides are TGTGCCAGCAGCTTAGACAGGGACACTGAAGCTTTCTTT.

The chain combines TRBV7-8 with TRBJ2-3, with D perhaps assigned TRBD1 or TRBD2 (5 bases each). The CDR3 loop spans 12 amino acids. CDR1 SGHVS and CDR2 FQNEAQ come from the germline V gene. V dropped 6 bases and J dropped 9 bases, with 13 bases sitting between them. The CDR3 loop is CASSPNGDTQYF. CDR3 bases: TGTGCCAGCAGTCCCAACGGGGACACGCAGTATTTT.

A single count supports this clone. The V and J genes are TRBV7-6 and TRBJ2-1, with 14 bases lining up with TRBD2. Germline lookup yields CDR1 SGHVS and CDR2 FNYEAQ. This CDR3 contains 14 residues. The V segment lost 4 bases and the J segment 7 bases; nucleotides outside the gene matches: 0. CDR3 loop: CASSWTSGGNEQFF. DNA for the CDR3: TGTGCCAGCAGCTGGACTAGCGGGGGGAATGAGCAGTTCTTC.

The chain joins TRBV10-3 to TRBJ2-6; possibly TRBD2 for D (6 bases). This CDR3 is built from 18 residues. The germline CDR1 and CDR2 sequences are ENHRY and SYGVKD. V was clipped by 2 bases and J by 2 bases, with 16 bases between them. The CDR3, as DNA: TGTGCCATCAGTGAGAAAAGATCGGGAGCTCCTGGGGCCAACGTCCTGACTTTC. Its translation: CAISEKRSGAPGANVLTF.

V usage is TRBV7-9 and J usage is TRBJ1-1; 7 positions agree with TRBD1. The V and J ends lost 1 base and 10 bases, in that order; junction bases with no gene match: 18. The length of the CDR3 is 17 residues. CDR1 and CDR2 (germline): SEHNR, FQNEAQ (reference sequence). The chain's CDR3 is CASSLGTTIDRERRAFF. For the CDR3, the DNA is TGTGCCAGCAGCTTAGGTACCACGATCGACAGGGAGAGGCGAGCTTTCTTT.

This chain links TRBV7-9 with TRBJ1-1; D gene unclear. CDR1 SEHNR and CDR2 FQNEAQ come from the germline V gene (reference sequence). V dropped 5 bases and J dropped 4 bases, with 14 bases sitting between them. This CDR3 has 14 amino acids. In DNA form, the CDR3 reads TGTGCCAGCAGCCGAGTCAGGATTGGCACTGAAGCTTTCTTT. Its translation: CASSRVRIGTEAFF.